The TCR beta chain under discussion was sequenced for a study of PD-1 blockade in classical Hodgkin lymphoma. As for the study in general: On a schedule of every 2 weeks, patients received nivolumab 3 mg/kg intravenously.

The table lists this clone with a few counts. What it binds is not known. The V gene's germline CDR1 is LGHNA and CDR2 YSLEER. V shed 3 bases and J shed 7 bases, with 9 bases lying between them. The CDR3 runs to 13 residues. The patients all showed relapse after autologous stem cell transplantation, while their brentuximab vedotin exposure varied. This table comes from immunoSEQ multiplex PCR, and its TCRdb copy is limited to in-frame clones, with some not included. The table has some 96,000 clones, 75% to 90% seen once. General observations from the study: Healthy donors were reported to have higher baseline TCR diversity than newly diagnosed patients. Prior to therapy, complete responders displayed diversity much like that of newly diagnosed patients. The causes of the repertoire differences, possibly disease activity or prior therapy, remain undefined.

Sequenced here: peripheral blood mononuclear cells (PBMCs), sampled at baseline. This TCR derives from a human donor with classical Hodgkin lymphoma. V gene TRBV4-3 combines with J gene TRBJ2-2; perhaps TRBD1 as D (5 bases). The DNA for the CDR3 is TGCGCCAGCAGCCAGGACACTTTCGGGGAGCTGTTTTTT. This sequence encodes CASSQDTFGELFF.